Below, one T cell receptor (beta chain) is given with its context. Its target is not known. CDR1 MDHEN and CDR2 SYDVKM come from the germline V gene. V was cut by 8 bases and J by 0 bases, with 4 bases left in between. The CDR3 is 11 amino acids. Method: immunoSEQ multiplex PCR; TCRdb's copy keeps in-frame clones and lacks some. The data show around 9,100 clones, with 76% seen just once and 9.4% held by the top ten. The data were obtained in a study of immune cell composition in non-small cell lung cancer. Overall study results and limits: Tumour TCR-beta clonality showed no significant link to smoking pack-years.

The receptor was isolated from a human donor with non-small cell lung cancer. V is TRBV28 and J is TRBJ1-1; D not resolved. The specimen sequenced was lung tumor tissue. As DNA, the CDR3 is TGTGCCAGCGGGCTGAACACTGAAGCTTTCTTT. Translated, it gives CASGLNTEAFF.